These T cell receptor beta chains were read from a single sample in a study of spatial heterogeneity in lung cancer. MiXCR, applied by TCRdb to the 5' RACE reads, yields one record per CDR3 protein. The sample contains around 100,000 distinct CDR3 sequences, around 4.8% of which appear only once. The sequencing here drew on lung tumor tissue, taken at surgery. Receptors originate from a male donor with early-stage non-small cell lung cancer. Each CDR3 is given with its conserved first and last residue. A D gene is named only where the DNA matches it firmly. Clone sizes are given selectively: once, few, many, or a class where the clone is expanded.

j_call: TRBJ1-5; clone_size: many; v_call: TRBV12-3/TRBV12-4; d_call: NA; cdr3_nt: TGTGCCAGCAGAGGCCACAATCAGCCCCAGCATTTT; cdr3_aa: CASRGHNQPQHF
j_call: TRBJ1-5; clone_size: many; v_call: TRBV6-1; d_call: NA; cdr3_nt: TGTGCCAGCAGTGAATGGCAGGGGTCCATTCAGCCCCAGCATTTT; cdr3_aa: CASSEWQGSIQPQHF
j_call: TRBJ2-1; clone_size: many; v_call: TRBV20-1; d_call: TRBD2; cdr3_nt: TGCAGTGCTAGAGAAAGCGGGAGGGCCACTTACAATGAGCAGTTCTTC; cdr3_aa: CSARESGRATYNEQFF
j_call: TRBJ1-1; clone_size: many; v_call: TRBV7-9; d_call: NA; cdr3_nt: TGTGCCAGCAGCCTTGGTGACCTTTACGAAGCTTTCTTT; cdr3_aa: CASSLGDLYEAFF
j_call: TRBJ1-1; clone_size: many; v_call: TRBV4-2; d_call: NA; cdr3_nt: TGTGCCAGCACCCCGAGTTTAGGGGGGAACACTGAAGCTTTCTTT; cdr3_aa: CASTPSLGGNTEAFF
j_call: TRBJ1-1; clone_size: NA; v_call: TRBV6-6; d_call: NA; cdr3_nt: TGTGCCAGCAGTTTGAACAGTATCGGATCTGAAGCTTTCTTT; cdr3_aa: CASSLNSIGSEAFF
j_call: TRBJ2-5; clone_size: many; v_call: TRBV9; d_call: NA; cdr3_nt: TGTGCCAGCAGCGTAGGGGGCAAAGAGACCCAGTACTTC; cdr3_aa: CASSVGGKETQYF
j_call: TRBJ2-1; clone_size: many; v_call: TRBV4-1; d_call: NA; cdr3_nt: TGCGCCAGCAGCTGGGGGGAAGGGATCTACAATGAGCAGTTCTTC; cdr3_aa: CASSWGEGIYNEQFF
j_call: TRBJ2-7; clone_size: many; v_call: TRBV4-2; d_call: NA; cdr3_nt: TGTGCCAGCAGCCCGACGGATGCGTCCTACGAGCAGTACTTC; cdr3_aa: CASSPTDASYEQYF
j_call: TRBJ1-2; clone_size: many; v_call: TRBV11-2; d_call: NA; cdr3_nt: TGTGCCAGCAGCCATTACAGGGAGAGCTACACCTTC; cdr3_aa: CASSHYRESYTF
j_call: TRBJ2-3; clone_size: many; v_call: TRBV5-1; d_call: NA; cdr3_nt: TGCGCCAGCAGCTTGGTAGTCTCAGATACGCAGTATTTT; cdr3_aa: CASSLVVSDTQYF
j_call: TRBJ1-5; clone_size: NA; v_call: TRBV5-1; d_call: NA; cdr3_nt: TGCGCCAGCAGCTTGGAACCGGGGAAGCGTCAGCCCCAGCATTTT; cdr3_aa: CASSLEPGKRQPQHF
j_call: TRBJ1-5; clone_size: few; v_call: TRBV30; d_call: TRBD1; cdr3_nt: TGTGCCTGGAGTAAGACAGGGGGTCGCCAGCCCCAGCATTTT; cdr3_aa: CAWSKTGGRQPQHF
j_call: TRBJ2-1; clone_size: many; v_call: TRBV5-1; d_call: NA; cdr3_nt: TGCGCCAGCAGCTTGGGTCTGTACACATACAATGAGCAGTTCTTC; cdr3_aa: CASSLGLYTYNEQFF
j_call: TRBJ2-3; clone_size: many; v_call: TRBV7-6; d_call: NA; cdr3_nt: TGTGCCAGCAGCTTGGTGGTGACAGATACGCAGTATTTT; cdr3_aa: CASSLVVTDTQYF
j_call: TRBJ1-2; clone_size: many; v_call: TRBV28; d_call: NA; cdr3_nt: TGTGCCAGCAGTTCCGGGGGGACTGAAAAAGTACGCTATGGCTACACCTTC; cdr3_aa: CASSSGGTEKVRYGYTF
j_call: TRBJ2-7; clone_size: few; v_call: TRBV27; d_call: NA; cdr3_nt: TGTGCCAGCAGTTTAGGTGGCTTCTCCTACGAGCAGTACTTC; cdr3_aa: CASSLGGFSYEQYF
j_call: TRBJ1-2; clone_size: many; v_call: TRBV20-1; d_call: TRBD1; cdr3_nt: TGCAGTGCCAAACAGGGGGCGGCTGGCTACACCTTC; cdr3_aa: CSAKQGAAGYTF
j_call: TRBJ2-3; clone_size: many; v_call: TRBV11-2; d_call: NA; cdr3_nt: TGTGCCAGCAGCTTATTGGGGATCACGGTCCGTTTT; cdr3_aa: CASSLLGITVRF
j_call: TRBJ2-7; clone_size: many; v_call: TRBV12-3/TRBV12-4; d_call: NA; cdr3_nt: TGTGCCAGCAGTTTGGGGAGCTTTATCGGGCCGGCCCTCCGCGAGCAGTACTTC; cdr3_aa: CASSLGSFIGPALREQYF
j_call: TRBJ1-1; clone_size: many; v_call: TRBV30; d_call: NA; cdr3_nt: TGTGCCTGGATTGGGCATATGAACACTGAAGCTTTCTTT; cdr3_aa: CAWIGHMNTEAFF
j_call: TRBJ1-4; clone_size: NA; v_call: TRBV15; d_call: TRBD1; cdr3_nt: TGTGCCACCAGCCGACCGGGACAGGGACGTGAAAAACTGTTTTTT; cdr3_aa: CATSRPGQGREKLFF
j_call: TRBJ2-1; clone_size: few; v_call: TRBV3-1; d_call: TRBD2; cdr3_nt: TGTGCCAGCAGCCAAGAGTTTAGCGGGAGGATGTTCTTC; cdr3_aa: CASSQEFSGRMFF
j_call: TRBJ2-5; clone_size: once; v_call: TRBV18; d_call: TRBD1; cdr3_nt: TGTGCCAGCTCGACAGGACAGGGTCGTCAGTCCACCCAGTACTTC; cdr3_aa: CASSTGQGRQSTQYF
j_call: TRBJ2-7; clone_size: many; v_call: TRBV14; d_call: NA; cdr3_nt: TGTGCCAGCAGCCAAGACGGGGTTGGAGTCCCCGAGCAGTACTTC; cdr3_aa: CASSQDGVGVPEQYF
j_call: TRBJ1-3; clone_size: few; v_call: TRBV6-6; d_call: NA; cdr3_nt: TGTGCCAGCAAACCCGGACCTGGAAACACCATATATTTT; cdr3_aa: CASKPGPGNTIYF
j_call: TRBJ2-1; clone_size: many; v_call: TRBV20-1; d_call: NA; cdr3_nt: TGCAGTGTTCGGGACTTGGGTCGGGAGCAGTTCTTC; cdr3_aa: CSVRDLGREQFF